The 2 T cell receptor beta chains given below trace back to one sample, sequenced in a study of blood T cell repertoires in COVID-19. TCRdb's table, derived via immunoSEQ multiplex PCR, lists solely in-frame clones and lacks some. The sample carries some 200,000 clones, 89% recorded once. Sequencing used PBMCs or T cells enriched from blood (not recorded which). The receptors derive from a woman aged 18 to 35 who had recovered from COVID-19.

The chain links TRBV7-3 to TRBJ2-5; a possible D gene is TRBD1 (5 bases). CDR3 size: 17 residues. Trimming removed 5 bases at V and 4 bases at J, with 23 bases between. Looked up from germline, CDR1 is SGHTA and CDR2 is FQGTGA. CDR3 nucleotide sequence: TGTGCCAGCAGCCCTAGGGGCGCTTCTACTCTGGGAGAGACCCAGTACTTC. Encoded protein: CASSPRGASTLGETQYF. The full variable domain, with the rest looked up from reference TRBV7-3 and TRBJ2-5, is GAGVSQTPSNKVTEKGKYVELRCDPISGHTALYWYRQSLGQGPEFLIYFQGTGAADDSGLPNDRFFAVRPEGSVSTLKIQRTERGDSAVYLCASSPRGASTLGETQYFGPGTRLLVL.

The chain combines TRBV7-8 with TRBJ2-5; 7 positions match TRBD1. Trimming at V came to 4 bases and at J to 1 base, leaving 3 bases not matched to a gene. This CDR3 spans 14 amino acids. Germline V lookup: CDR1 SGHVS, CDR2 FQNEAQ. The CDR3 loop is CASSSGTVQETQYF. The CDR3 DNA reads TGTGCCAGCAGCTCTGGGACAGTCCAAGAGACCCAGTACTTC.